The rows below give T cell receptor beta chains drawn from one sample of a study of T cells after yellow fever vaccination. TCRdb ran MiXCR on the 5' RACE reads and lists one entry per CDR3 protein. The data hold some 120,000 distinct CDR3 sequences, with about 8.2% observed a single time. The sample was CD8+ T cells sorted from PBMCs, taken on the day of the yellow fever booster vaccination. The source is a man between 18 and 35 years old who received the YFV17D yellow fever vaccine. Both conserved end residues are part of each CDR3. A D gene is named only where the DNA matches it firmly. Clone size, where shown, is once, few, many, or a class for clones that have expanded.

DNA: TGTGCCAGCAGCCCCCGGGATCACACTGAAGCTTTCTTT; CDR3: CASSPRDHTEAFF; size: few; J: TRBJ1-1; V: TRBV7-9; D: .
DNA: TGTGCCAGCAGGATGCAGACCCCTCGCACAGATACGCAGTATTTT; CDR3: CASRMQTPRTDTQYF; size: .; J: TRBJ2-3; V: TRBV4-2; D: .
DNA: TGCAGTGCTAGAAACCCGGGACAGGGGCTGAACACTGAAGCTTTCTTT; CDR3: CSARNPGQGLNTEAFF; size: few; J: TRBJ1-1; V: TRBV20-1; D: TRBD1
DNA: TGTGCCAGCAGTTACTCGATGAGGGTTGGCCCCCAGCATTTT; CDR3: CASSYSMRVGPQHF; size: few; J: TRBJ1-5; V: TRBV6-2/TRBV6-3; D: .
DNA: TGTGCCAGCAGCTTTTCCGGGACAGGACACCAACCCTACAATGAGCAGTTCTTC; CDR3: CASSFSGTGHQPYNEQFF; size: .; J: TRBJ2-1; V: TRBV5-5; D: TRBD1
DNA: TGTGCCAGCAGTTACTCGAGGACTACAGGGGGTAACGATGGCTACACCTTC; CDR3: CASSYSRTTGGNDGYTF; size: few; J: TRBJ1-2; V: TRBV6-5; D: TRBD1
DNA: TGTGCCAGCAGCTTAGGAGGCGCCGGGGAGCTGTTTTTT; CDR3: CASSLGGAGELFF; size: many; J: TRBJ2-2; V: TRBV7-8; D: .
DNA: TGTGCCACCACCTCCCTTGGGCCAGGGAAAGGCTACACCTTC; CDR3: CATTSLGPGKGYTF; size: few; J: TRBJ1-2; V: TRBV10-3; D: .
DNA: TGTGCCAGCACTCGCGGCCAGACCCCGAACACTGAAGCTTTCTTT; CDR3: CASTRGQTPNTEAFF; size: once; J: TRBJ1-1; V: TRBV6-5; D: .
DNA: TGCGCCAGCAGCCCACGGACAGGGCCCGTGAACACTGAAGCTTTCTTT; CDR3: CASSPRTGPVNTEAFF; size: few; J: TRBJ1-1; V: TRBV4-1; D: TRBD1
DNA: TGTGCCAGCAGCCCAATGCGGGGGGAGGACGAGACCCAGTACTTC; CDR3: CASSPMRGEDETQYF; size: .; J: TRBJ2-5; V: TRBV7-2; D: TRBD2
DNA: TGCGCCAGCAGCTTGGAGGTAGCCAGCTCCTACGAGCAGTACTTC; CDR3: CASSLEVASSYEQYF; size: .; J: TRBJ2-7; V: TRBV5-1; D: .
DNA: TGTGCCAGCAGCTTGGTCGGGAAGAACACTGAAGCTTTCTTT; CDR3: CASSLVGKNTEAFF; size: .; J: TRBJ1-1; V: TRBV5-5; D: .
DNA: TGTGCCACCAGCAGCTTACGGCAGAACTCCTACGAGCAGTACTTC; CDR3: CATSSLRQNSYEQYF; size: few; J: TRBJ2-7; V: TRBV15; D: .
DNA: TGTGCCAGCAGTGGCAGGACTAGCGTCTACGAGCAGTACTTC; CDR3: CASSGRTSVYEQYF; size: once; J: TRBJ2-7; V: TRBV2; D: TRBD2
DNA: TGTGCCAGCAGTTCGGACAGGCTTTCCCCCCTCCACTTT; CDR3: CASSSDRLSPLHF; size: .; J: TRBJ1-6; V: TRBV27; D: TRBD1
DNA: TGCGCCAGCAGCCGAGAGGGACAGAACACTGAAGCTTTCTTT; CDR3: CASSREGQNTEAFF; size: few; J: TRBJ1-1; V: TRBV4-1; D: .
DNA: TGTGCCAGCCGGAACCTTGGGGACAATGAGCAGTTCTTC; CDR3: CASRNLGDNEQFF; size: many; J: TRBJ2-1; V: TRBV6-2/TRBV6-3; D: .
DNA: TGCGCCAGCAGCCAGGGATCTGGGGGAAGAACAGATACGCAGTATTTT; CDR3: CASSQGSGGRTDTQYF; size: many; J: TRBJ2-3; V: TRBV4-1; D: .
DNA: TGTGCCAGCAGCTTGGGGACTAGCCTCGGAGATACGCAGTATTTT; CDR3: CASSLGTSLGDTQYF; size: few; J: TRBJ2-3; V: TRBV5-4; D: TRBD2
DNA: TGTGCCAGCAGCTTAGCATCGAACCAAGAGACCCAGTACTTC; CDR3: CASSLASNQETQYF; size: .; J: TRBJ2-5; V: TRBV7-9; D: .
DNA: TGTGCCAGCAGCTTAGTAGCCAGGGAGGCCTACGAGCAGTACTTC; CDR3: CASSLVAREAYEQYF; size: .; J: TRBJ2-7; V: TRBV7-9; D: .
DNA: TGTGCCAGCAGTTACTCCCCAGGCGCTAGCTTTATTGTTGGGGAGCTGTTTTTT; CDR3: CASSYSPGASFIVGELFF; size: .; J: TRBJ2-2; V: TRBV6-2/TRBV6-3; D: .
DNA: TGCGCCAGCAGCCTCTGGGGCGGGGAAAGCTCCTACAATGAGCAGTTCTTC; CDR3: CASSLWGGESSYNEQFF; size: many; J: TRBJ2-1; V: TRBV4-1; D: .
DNA: TGTGCCAGCAGCTATTGGACCGAGCAAGAGACCCAGTACTTC; CDR3: CASSYWTEQETQYF; size: .; J: TRBJ2-5; V: TRBV7-6; D: .
DNA: TGTGCCAGCAGTGCCGGGACTAGCGGGGGGGTCAATGAGCAGTTCTTC; CDR3: CASSAGTSGGVNEQFF; size: few; J: TRBJ2-1; V: TRBV6-2/TRBV6-3; D: TRBD2
DNA: TGCGCCAGCAGCCCCCGTGGAGGACTCTCTGGAAACACCATATATTTT; CDR3: CASSPRGGLSGNTIYF; size: .; J: TRBJ1-3; V: TRBV4-1; D: .
DNA: TGCGCCAGCAGCCAAGATCTTCCCGGGTCGAATTACGAGCAGTACTTC; CDR3: CASSQDLPGSNYEQYF; size: few; J: TRBJ2-7; V: TRBV4-1; D: .
DNA: TGCAGCGTTGAAGATGAAGCAGGGTCGGAGCAGTACTTC; CDR3: CSVEDEAGSEQYF; size: few; J: TRBJ2-7; V: TRBV29-1; D: .
DNA: TGTGCCACCAGTGACCCTAGGGACAGGGGGGGAGATACGCAGTATTTT; CDR3: CATSDPRDRGGDTQYF; size: many; J: TRBJ2-3; V: TRBV24-1; D: TRBD1
DNA: TGTGCCACCAGTGAGGAGGACAGGGCGAACACCGGGGAGCTGTTTTTT; CDR3: CATSEEDRANTGELFF; size: few; J: TRBJ2-2; V: TRBV24-1; D: TRBD1
DNA: TGTGCCTGGAGTCCGGGTTCCAACACTGAAGCTTTCTTT; CDR3: CAWSPGSNTEAFF; size: .; J: TRBJ1-1; V: TRBV30; D: .
DNA: TGTGCCAGCAAACGGGGGTACACAGATACGCAGTATTTT; CDR3: CASKRGYTDTQYF; size: .; J: TRBJ2-3; V: TRBV2; D: .
DNA: TGTGCCAGCAGTTACGCCCCTAAGCGGGAGGGTTACGAGCAGTACTTC; CDR3: CASSYAPKREGYEQYF; size: .; J: TRBJ2-7; V: TRBV6-5; D: TRBD2
DNA: TGTGCCAGCAGTTACTCGGGCGACAGGGGGAACACTGAAGCTTTCTTT; CDR3: CASSYSGDRGNTEAFF; size: many; J: TRBJ1-1; V: TRBV6-2/TRBV6-3; D: TRBD1
DNA: TGTGCCAGCAGCTTAGCGGGACTAGGATCTTCTGAGACCCAGTACTTC; CDR3: CASSLAGLGSSETQYF; size: .; J: TRBJ2-5; V: TRBV7-8; D: TRBD2
DNA: TGTGCCAGCAGCTTATGGGGCAGGGGGCAAGAGACCCAGTACTTC; CDR3: CASSLWGRGQETQYF; size: few; J: TRBJ2-5; V: TRBV7-9; D: TRBD1
DNA: TGCAGCGTTGAAGACTCGGTATCTGAAGCTTTCTTT; CDR3: CSVEDSVSEAFF; size: many; J: TRBJ1-1; V: TRBV29-1; D: .
DNA: TGTGCCAGCAGCTTGTCCGGGACTGGCCGCAATGAGCAGTTCTTC; CDR3: CASSLSGTGRNEQFF; size: .; J: TRBJ2-1; V: TRBV5-4; D: .
DNA: TGTGCCAGCAGCGCGGGACTAGCGGTGAACACCGGGGAGCTGTTTTTT; CDR3: CASSAGLAVNTGELFF; size: .; J: TRBJ2-2; V: TRBV7-8; D: TRBD2